Shown below are 22 T cell receptor beta chains from a single sample sequenced in a study of blood T cells in healthy people across ages. PCR was performed a second time for about 7 to 12 cycles using a sample-barcoded 5' primer and a J-beta primer mix. TCRdb passed the 5' RACE reads through MiXCR, listing each CDR3 protein once. The sample includes around 690,000 distinct CDR3 sequences, roughly three fifths of them seen just once. Sequenced: blood. The source is a man aged 55 to 70 in good health.

This clonotype is a singleton in its sample. V gene TRBV12-3 or TRBV12-4 combines with J gene TRBJ2-3; 10 positions agree with TRBD2. This CDR3 is 13 amino acids long. V lost 9 bases and J lost 3; bases outside the gene matches: 3. In nucleotides, the CDR3 is TGTGCCAGTTGTAGCGGGGGGACAGATACGCAGTATTTT. Protein product: CASCSGGTDTQYF.

This chain connects TRBV28 to TRBJ2-4; TRBD2 might be the D (6 bases). The length of the CDR3 is 14 residues. Trimming took 3 bases from V and 9 from J, leaving 15 bases between them. Germline V gene sequence: CDR1 MDHEN, CDR2 SYDVKM. The CDR3 loop reads CASSFPRGGPIQYF. For the CDR3, the DNA is TGTGCCAGCAGTTTCCCGCGGGGTGGCCCCATTCAGTACTTC.

The chain recombines TRBV5-6 with TRBJ1-6, with a weak D call TRBD1 (5 bases). The germline V and J ends were trimmed by 1 base and 7 bases, with 12 bases remaining between them. The CDR3 consists of 15 residues. Germline V lookup: CDR1 SGHDT, CDR2 YYEEEE. The CDR3 region has the DNA TGTGCCAGCAGCTTGAGGCAGGGCGACAATTCACCCCTCCACTTT. Amino acid sequence: CASSLRQGDNSPLHF.

The rearrangement links TRBV5-1 to TRBJ1-4; possibly TRBD1 for D (6 bases). CDR1 is SGHRS and CDR2 is YFSETQ in the germline V gene. Trimming left V 4 bases short and J 3 bases short, with 13 bases between. This CDR3 has 15 residues. The CDR3 protein is CASSPGQWPNEKLFF. The CDR3 DNA reads as TGCGCCAGCAGCCCTGGACAGTGGCCTAATGAAAAACTGTTTTTT.

In DNA, the CDR3 is TGTGCCAGCAGTGTCAGAGGAGCCCAGAACATTCAGTACTTC. Its translation: CASSVRGAQNIQYF. This chain uses TRBV25-1 with TRBJ2-4; no reliable D call. From germline, CDR1 is MGHDK and CDR2 SYGVNS. The CDR3 runs to 14 residues. Trimming took off 4 bases at V and 7 bases at J, with 14 bases between the two ends.

The chain joins TRBV18 to TRBJ2-7; unclear D gene. V shed 2 bases and J shed 5 bases, with 16 bases lying between them. CDR1 and CDR2 (germline): KGHSH, LQKENI. This CDR3 comprises 15 residues. DNA for the CDR3: TGTGCCAGCTCACCAGGTGGGGTTGACGGCCACGAGCAGTACTTC. This codes for CASSPGGVDGHEQYF.

The table lists this clonotype with a few counts. The chain uses TRBV9 and TRBJ2-3; 15 nucleotides line up with TRBD2. There are 17 residues in the CDR3. Germline V gene lookup returns CDR1 SGDLS and CDR2 YYNGEE. V shed 3 bases and J 5 bases; nucleotides not matched to a gene: 7. The CDR3 DNA sequence: TGTGCCAGCAGCGAGGGGACTAGCGGGAGGCTGGAAGATACGCAGTATTTT. Translation: CASSEGTSGRLEDTQYF.

The CDR3 coding sequence is TGCGCCAGCCGTTCTCCGGGACTATCCTTCACAGATACGCAGTATTTT. It specifies CASRSPGLSFTDTQYF. The V and J genes are TRBV4-1 and TRBJ2-3, with 7 bases aligning to TRBD2. Germline values: CDR1 MGHRA, CDR2 YSYEKL. This CDR3 has 16 amino acids. The trim removed 8 bases at V and 2 bases at J, leaving 13 bases unmatched.

This chain uses TRBV5-1 with TRBJ2-7; the D gene could be TRBD1 or TRBD2 (5 bases each). V was trimmed by 0 bases and J by 7 bases, leaving 11 bases between them. CDR3 length: 13 residues. Germline V gene lookup returns CDR1 SGHRS and CDR2 YFSETQ. CDR3 residues: CASSLGGADEQYF. The CDR3, as DNA: TGCGCCAGCAGCTTGGGAGGGGCGGATGAGCAGTACTTC. Variable domain in full (rest from reference TRBV5-1 and TRBJ2-7): KAGVTQTPRYLIKTRGQQVTLSCSPISGHRSVSWYQQTPGQGLQFLFEYFSETQRNKGNFPGRFSGRQFSNSRSEMNVSTLELGDSALYLCASSLGGADEQYFGPGTRLTVT.

This clonotype was seen more than once but under ten times. A much larger clone is a single base away; this may be a read error. This sequence joins TRBV20-1 and TRBJ2-5; D perhaps matches TRBD2 (6 bases). Trimming removed 6 bases at V and 11 bases at J, with 25 bases between. The CDR3 is 14 residues long. Germline V lookup: CDR1 DFQATT, CDR2 SNEGSKA (reference sequence). The CDR3 region is CSARKPGVLVEQYF. In DNA form, the CDR3 reads TGCAGTGCCAGGAAGCCGGGGGTATTGGTTGAGCAGTACTTC.

The chain recombines TRBV6-2 or TRBV6-3 with TRBJ2-1; 9 bases align to TRBD2. The V gene end was trimmed by 2 bases and the J gene end by 10 bases; junction bases not matched to a gene: 9. The CDR3 extends over 15 amino acids. From germline, CDR1 is MNHEY and CDR2 SVGEGT. The CDR3 spells CASSYPLAGPREQFF. CDR3 in DNA: TGTGCCAGCAGTTACCCGCTAGCGGGGCCCCGCGAGCAGTTCTTC.

The chain has TRBV3-1 and TRBJ1-6; 7 positions agree with TRBD1. The J segment lost 10 bases and the V segment lost 1 base, leaving 10 bases of the junction unmatched. This CDR3 is built from 16 residues. CDR1 is LGHDT, CDR2 YNNKEL, per germline (reference sequence). The DNA of the CDR3 is TGTGCCAGCAGCCAAGGAGTAGGGGGCGGCGGGTCACCCCTCCACTTT. Protein: CASSQGVGGGGSPLHF.

The CDR3 DNA reads TGCGCCAGCAGCCGTGGGGACAGAAATAATTCACCCCTCCACTTT. Its protein is CASSRGDRNNSPLHF. The chain employs TRBV5-1 and TRBJ1-6, with 7 bases that match TRBD1. The CDR3 runs 15 residues. In germline, CDR1 is SGHRS, CDR2 YFSETQ. V lost 4 bases to trimming and J lost 5 bases; unmatched junction nucleotides: 6.

Notes on this clonotype: A much larger clone lies one base from this, so it may be a read error. V and J are TRBV20-1 and TRBJ1-2; D gene unclear. This CDR3 has 12 residues. V lost 5 bases to trimming and J lost 0 bases, with 7 bases between them. The germline V gene encodes CDR1 DFQATT and CDR2 SNEGSKA (reference sequence). This CDR3 is CSASWANYGYTF. As DNA, the CDR3 is TGCAGTGCTTCATGGGCTAACTATGGCTACACCTTC.

V is TRBV19 and J is TRBJ1-4, with D maybe TRBD1 (6 bases). This CDR3 has 15 amino acids. V gave up 10 bases and J gave up 0 bases, with 15 bases separating them. Germline assignment: CDR1 LNHDA and CDR2 SQIVND (reference sequence). The CDR3: CATGRGSSTNEKLFF. CDR3 sequence (DNA): TGTGCCACCGGCAGGGGTTCGTCAACTAATGAAAAACTGTTTTTT.

CDR3 sequence reads: CASSQGDGQVVYGYTF. The CDR3, as DNA: TGTGCCAGCAGCCAAGGGGATGGGCAGGTGGTCTATGGCTACACCTTC. The chain uses TRBV3-1 and TRBJ1-2, with D uncertain. Trimming took off 1 base at V and 4 bases at J, with 16 bases between the two ends. Per germline, CDR1 LGHDT and CDR2 YNNKEL (reference sequence). The CDR3 has 16 amino acids.

This clonotype was seen more than once but under ten times. The rearrangement uses TRBV5-1 and TRBJ2-7; D remains unclear. V gave up 4 bases and J gave up 0 bases, with 11 bases separating them. CDR1 and CDR2 from the germline V gene are SGHRS and YFSETQ. This CDR3 is 14 amino acids long. The CDR3 spells CASSSGPLSYEQYF. In DNA, the CDR3 is TGCGCCAGCAGCAGTGGACCCCTCTCCTACGAGCAGTACTTC.

This clonotype was seen many times. The gene calls are TRBV24-1 and TRBJ2-1, with 12 nucleotides matching TRBD2. V dropped 3 bases and J dropped 8; count of bases not matched to a gene: 4. This CDR3 has 15 amino acids. Germline CDR1 is KGHDR and CDR2 is SFDVKD. CDR3 nucleotides: TGTGCCACCAGTGATAGGACTAGCGGGACGGATGAGCAGTTCTTC. Translated, it gives CATSDRTSGTDEQFF.

This clonotype appeared once. V gene TRBV20-1 combines with J gene TRBJ2-7; TRBD2 agrees at 13 bases. Germline-derived CDR1 and CDR2 are DFQATT and SNEGSKA (reference sequence). Trimming at V came to 4 bases and at J to 1 base, leaving 7 bases not matched to a gene. This CDR3 spans 16 amino acids. CDR3 region: CSAIRLAGGTSYEQYF. CDR3 bases: TGCAGTGCTATCCGACTAGCGGGGGGCACATCCTACGAGCAGTACTTC.

V and J are TRBV5-5 and TRBJ1-4; TRBD1 agrees at 9 bases. V trimming: 0 bases; J trimming: 7 bases; junction bases outside the gene matches: 4. There are 15 residues in the CDR3. The germline CDR1 and CDR2 sequences are SGHKS and YYEKEE (reference sequence). CDR3 in DNA: TGTGCCAGCAGCTTGGTCGGGACAGGGCGTGAAAAACTGTTTTTT. The encoded protein is CASSLVGTGREKLFF.

V usage is TRBV20-1 and J usage is TRBJ2-7; tentative D call: TRBD1 (7 bases). V dropped 5 bases and J dropped 11 bases, with 19 bases sitting between them. CDR3 length equals 12 residues. The germline CDR1 and CDR2 sequences are DFQATT and SNEGSKA (reference sequence). The CDR3 DNA follows: TGCAGTGCTCTCCCTCAGGGGGGCCAGGAGTACTTC. Protein product: CSALPQGGQEYF.

This chain uses TRBV12-3 or TRBV12-4 with TRBJ1-4; D may be TRBD1 (5 bases). Trimming stripped 10 bases from V and 4 bases from J, with 13 bases between. This CDR3 has 13 residues. The CDR3 is CATTRGNNEKLFF. CDR3 bases: TGTGCCACTACGCGGGGCAATAATGAAAAACTGTTTTTT.